The 25 T cell receptor beta chains listed next were all sequenced from one sample in a study of control samples from healthy donors and cancer patients. Profiling relied on immunoSEQ multiplex PCR, and the TCRdb table lists in-frame clones only, not all of them. The table includes tens of thousands of clones, approximately 84% detected once. Sample: blood. The receptors were gathered from a middle-aged man in good health.

The chain links TRBV7-9 to TRBJ1-2; possibly TRBD1 for D (6 bases). V lost 5 bases and J lost 8, with 27 bases in between. CDR1 and CDR2 (germline): SEHNR, FQNEAQ (reference sequence). The CDR3 contains 17 residues. CDR3 sequence: CASSREFGRGLDSGYTF. The CDR3 DNA follows: TGTGCCAGCAGCCGGGAGTTTGGCAGGGGACTTGATTCGGGCTACACCTTC.

This chain links TRBV23-1 with TRBJ2-1; 8 positions agree with TRBD1. TRBV23-1 is reported as an ORF; its role is uncertain. This CDR3 comprises 16 residues. J was trimmed by 0 bases and V by 10 bases; bases with no gene match: 11. The CDR3 bases are TGCGCCAATGAAGGGACAGGAACGTTCTCCTACAATGAGCAGTTCTTC. Its protein product is CANEGTGTFSYNEQFF.

V and J are TRBV28 and TRBJ2-1; tentative D call: TRBD2 (5 bases). Trimming took 5 bases from V and 4 from J, leaving 18 bases between them. The CDR3 has 16 amino acids. CDR1 and CDR2 from the germline V gene are MDHEN and SYDVKM. The CDR3 region is CASSPPRQRIYNEQFF. The CDR3 DNA reads as TGTGCCAGCAGTCCGCCCCGGCAGCGGATATACAATGAGCAGTTCTTC.

This clone occurred a few times. The chain has TRBV9 and TRBJ2-7; no clear D. V was pared by 0 bases and J by 4 bases, with 8 bases between. The CDR3 spans 13 residues. Per the germline V gene, CDR1 is SGDLS and CDR2 is YYNGEE. CDR3 DNA: TGTGCCAGCAGCGTAGGATCAGCTTACGAGCAGTACTTC. It specifies CASSVGSAYEQYF.

The rearrangement joins TRBV14 to TRBJ1-1; D may be TRBD1 (5 bases). V lost 4 bases, J lost 1 base, and 10 bases lay in between. In germline, CDR1 is SGHDN, CDR2 FVKESK. This CDR3 is built from 14 residues. Written as DNA, the CDR3 is TGTGCCAGCAGCCCGAATGGGGGGAACACTGAAGCTTTCTTT. This translates into CASSPNGGNTEAFF.

The chain's CDR3 is CASSRLDSNLNEQFF. The CDR3 DNA sequence: TGTGCCAGTAGTCGACTGGATAGTAATCTCAATGAGCAGTTCTTC. The chain links TRBV19 to TRBJ2-1; D unresolved. The CDR3 runs to 15 residues. V lost 5 bases and J lost 6, with 17 bases in between. CDR1 and CDR2 (germline): LNHDA, SQIVND (reference sequence).

The rearrangement joins TRBV9 to TRBJ2-1; 13 nucleotides line up with TRBD2. The germline V gene has CDR1 SGDLS and CDR2 YYNGEE. V shed 3 bases, J shed 8 bases, and the junction held 11 bases outside the gene matches. The CDR3 consists of 17 residues. CDR3 nucleotide sequence: TGTGCCAGCAGCGCCGGACTAGCGGGAGTGGGGGGTTATGAGCAGTTCTTC. It translates to CASSAGLAGVGGYEQFF.

The chain carries TRBV27 and TRBJ1-1; the D gene is possibly TRBD1 (6 bases). The CDR3 covers 13 residues. Germline CDR1 reads MNHEY; CDR2 reads SMNVEV (reference sequence). V was shortened by 10 bases and J by 6 bases, with 18 bases between the two germline ends. Here the CDR3 reads CAIPTERQAEAFF. DNA of the CDR3: TGTGCCATCCCGACCGAAAGACAGGCTGAAGCTTTCTTT.

The chain carries TRBV5-6 and TRBJ1-1; unclear D gene. Trimming stripped 4 bases from V and 0 bases from J, with 13 bases between. This CDR3 has 15 amino acids. Germline lookup yields CDR1 SGHDT and CDR2 YYEEEE. The CDR3 is CASSPVEVLNTEAFF. The CDR3 DNA follows: TGTGCCAGCAGCCCCGTAGAAGTCCTGAACACTGAAGCTTTCTTT.

The gene calls are TRBV5-1 and TRBJ1-2; TRBD1 is a possible D gene (5 bases). The CDR3 spans 12 residues. The V gene lost 3 bases and the J gene lost 3 bases, with 6 bases spanning the gap. Germline CDR1 SGHRS, CDR2 YFSETQ. The CDR3 sequence is CASSSTDYGYTF. The CDR3 bases are TGCGCCAGCAGCTCGACAGACTATGGCTACACCTTC.

This clone turned up a few times. The chain links TRBV7-2 to TRBJ2-5; 10 bases match TRBD2. The CDR3 length is 15 residues. Germline V gene data show CDR1 as SGHTA and CDR2 as FQGNSA. The ends lost 5 bases at V and 5 bases at J; junction bases unmatched: 8. The CDR3 here is CASSASGLARETQYF. The CDR3 DNA follows: TGTGCCAGCAGCGCGTCGGGACTAGCGCGGGAGACCCAGTACTTC.

This sequence joins TRBV2 and TRBJ1-3; D ambiguous. The CDR3 has 14 residues. Germline V lookup: CDR1 SNHLY, CDR2 FYNNEI. The V end was cut by 5 bases, the J end by 0 bases, with 8 bases between. Here the CDR3 DNA reads TGTGCCAGCAGTACGGGAAGCTCTGGAAACACCATATATTTT. Its protein product is CASSTGSSGNTIYF.

The J gene is TRBJ1-1, the V gene TRBV5-1; D is ambiguous. The CDR3 spans 14 residues. Germline CDR1 reads SGHRS; CDR2 reads YFSETQ. The V end lost 4 bases, the J end lost 2 bases, and 12 bases lay between the germline ends. This CDR3 is CASSPLRQNTEAFF. CDR3 nucleotides: TGCGCCAGCAGCCCCCTCAGGCAAAACACTGAAGCTTTCTTT. Using reference TRBV5-1 and TRBJ1-1 for the parts outside the CDR3, the full variable domain is KAGVTQTPRYLIKTRGQQVTLSCSPISGHRSVSWYQQTPGQGLQFLFEYFSETQRNKGNFPGRFSGRQFSNSRSEMNVSTLELGDSALYLCASSPLRQNTEAFFGQGTRLTVV.

This rearrangement joins TRBV7-9 to TRBJ2-1; D is undetermined. Trimming removed 1 base at V and 0 bases at J, with 10 bases between. CDR1 and CDR2 (germline): SEHNR, FQNEAQ (reference sequence). The length of the CDR3 is 16 residues. The CDR3 DNA reads TGTGCCAGCAGCTTAGGTTCCTGGAGCTCCTACAATGAGCAGTTCTTC. Translated: CASSLGSWSSYNEQFF.

The rearrangement links TRBV2 to TRBJ1-1, with D possibly TRBD1 on 5 matching bases. With 2 bases removed from V and 2 bases from J, the gap between germline ends came to 12 bases. Germline lookup yields CDR1 SNHLY and CDR2 FYNNEI. There are 15 residues in the CDR3. CDR3 sequence reads: CASSETGMVNTEAFF. CDR3 DNA sequence: TGTGCCAGCAGTGAAACAGGCATGGTTAACACTGAAGCTTTCTTT.

This clone has just a few counts. The chain employs TRBV19 and TRBJ2-1, with a weak D call TRBD1 (6 bases). The CDR3 length is 14 residues. V was clipped by 6 bases and J by 6 bases, with 15 bases between them. The V gene's germline CDR1 is LNHDA and CDR2 SQIVND (reference sequence). The CDR3 region has the DNA TGTGCCAGTAGGAACACAGGGCCTTTCAATGAGCAGTTCTTC. Protein: CASRNTGPFNEQFF. Full variable domain (rest looked up from reference TRBV19 and TRBJ2-1): DGGITQSPKYLFRKEGQNVTLSCEQNLNHDAMYWYRQDPGQGLRLIYYSQIVNDFQKGDIAEGYSVSREKKESFPLTVTSAQKNPTAFYLCASRNTGPFNEQFFGPGTRLTVL.

This clone showed up just once. The genes are TRBV18 and TRBJ1-6, with D maybe TRBD1 (5 bases). Deletions cut 4 bases from V and 6 bases from J, with 13 bases between. CDR3 size: 15 residues. CDR1 KGHSH and CDR2 LQKENI come from the germline V gene. The CDR3 DNA follows: TGTGCCAGCTCACGGGAACAGGTTCTTAATTCACCCCTCCACTTT. It is translated as CASSREQVLNSPLHF.

The V and J genes are TRBV25-1 and TRBJ2-7; D possibly corresponds to TRBD2 (6 bases). The V end lost 6 bases, the J end lost 0 bases, and 15 bases lay between the germline ends. Germline V gene data show CDR1 as MGHDK and CDR2 as SYGVNS. CDR3 length equals 15 residues. The CDR3 sequence is CASSQTGLLSYEQYF. CDR3 bases: TGTGCCAGCAGCCAGACGGGACTCCTCTCCTACGAGCAGTACTTC.

The chain recombines TRBV5-1 with TRBJ1-1, with 8 positions matching TRBD1. CDR1 is SGHRS and CDR2 is YFSETQ in the germline V gene. The CDR3 sequence is 15 residues long. The V gene end was trimmed by 7 bases and the J gene end by 7 bases; junction bases not matched to a gene: 15. The CDR3 reads CASHPGQGFFGEAFF. CDR3 nucleotide sequence: TGCGCCAGCCACCCCGGACAGGGATTTTTTGGTGAAGCTTTCTTT.

This clone occurred a few times. This chain uses TRBV5-1 with TRBJ2-1, with a possible D match to TRBD1 (6 bases). The CDR3 consists of 13 residues. Germline V CDR1 and CDR2: SGHRS, YFSETQ. Trimming stripped 7 bases from V and 5 bases from J, with 13 bases between. The chain's CDR3 is CASRLGADNEQFF. For the CDR3, the DNA is TGCGCCAGCCGCCTGGGGGCCGACAATGAGCAGTTCTTC.

The chain couples TRBV6-5 to TRBJ2-3; no firm D call. This CDR3 is 12 amino acids long. Deletions cut 11 bases from V and 2 bases from J, with 11 bases between. Germline V gene lookup returns CDR1 MNHEY and CDR2 SVGAGI. CDR3 sequence: CASPTITDTQYF. The CDR3 DNA is TGTGCCTCGCCTACAATCACAGATACGCAGTATTTT.

V is TRBV11-2 and J is TRBJ2-7; 7 bases match TRBD2. CDR3 size: 15 residues. After removal of 2 bases from V and 5 bases from J, the junction contained 9 bases not matched to a gene. Germline V gene sequence: CDR1 SGHAT, CDR2 FQNNGV. CDR3 protein: CASSLSLSGGHEQYF. The CDR3 region has the DNA TGTGCCAGCAGCTTAAGTCTGTCGGGAGGACACGAGCAGTACTTC.

The CDR3 DNA sequence: TGTGCCAGCAGTCCCTCCCGACAGGGAATTAGCGGGGAGCTGTTTTTT. This sequence encodes CASSPSRQGISGELFF. The chain recombines TRBV2 with TRBJ2-2; 7 bases agree with TRBD1. The CDR3 is 16 residues long. Germline V gene sequence: CDR1 SNHLY, CDR2 FYNNEI. V gave up 5 bases and J gave up 7 bases; unmatched junction bases: 13.

This sequence joins TRBV2 and TRBJ1-1; D unresolved. This CDR3 contains 13 residues. Germline CDR1 and CDR2: SNHLY and FYNNEI. Trimming left V 8 bases short and J 1 base short, with 11 bases between. The CDR3 loop is CASYEGGNTEAFF. In nucleotides, the CDR3 is TGTGCCAGCTATGAGGGAGGGAACACTGAAGCTTTCTTT.

The rearrangement uses TRBV5-4 and TRBJ2-1, with 8 positions matching TRBD2. Trimming cost V 3 bases and J 8 bases; bases outside gene matches: 13. Germline V gives CDR1 SGHNT, CDR2 YYREEE (reference sequence). The CDR3 has 16 amino acids. This chain's CDR3 is CASSSPPTGGVDEQFF. The CDR3 DNA follows: TGTGCCAGCAGCTCTCCACCCACGGGAGGGGTGGATGAGCAGTTCTTC.